The clone carrying this T cell receptor (beta chain) was seen repeatedly, ten times or more. Its cognate antigen is unknown. This CDR3 is 15 amino acids long. Germline values: CDR1 SGDLS, CDR2 YYNGEE. V gave up 1 base and J gave up 3 bases, with 10 bases separating them. Preparing the TCRbeta library involved the use of unique molecular identifiers. MiXCR, run by TCRdb on the PCR reads, gives a single entry per CDR3 protein. Among around 140,000 distinct CDR3 sequences listed, 8% to 10% were seen once. The sample comes from a study of T-cell reconstitution after alpha-beta-depleted transplantation in children. Study findings and constraints: Diversity and T-cell counts at one year after transplant derived mostly from new T cells. Roughly two months post-transplant, alpha-beta T cells reportedly originated from several hundred graft clones that had expanded.

This sample comprised PBMCs, mostly from graft donor cells, obtained 180 days after TCRalphabeta/CD19-depleted stem cell transplant. The clonotype was recovered from a female patient between 2 and 15 years old who had a stem cell transplant for congenital amegakaryocytic thrombocytopenia, so the T cells may come from the graft donor. V is TRBV9 and J is TRBJ2-2; a weak D match, TRBD1 (6 bases). The CDR3 spells CASSVFQGYTGELFF. For the CDR3, the DNA is TGTGCCAGCAGCGTATTTCAGGGGTACACCGGGGAGCTGTTTTTT.